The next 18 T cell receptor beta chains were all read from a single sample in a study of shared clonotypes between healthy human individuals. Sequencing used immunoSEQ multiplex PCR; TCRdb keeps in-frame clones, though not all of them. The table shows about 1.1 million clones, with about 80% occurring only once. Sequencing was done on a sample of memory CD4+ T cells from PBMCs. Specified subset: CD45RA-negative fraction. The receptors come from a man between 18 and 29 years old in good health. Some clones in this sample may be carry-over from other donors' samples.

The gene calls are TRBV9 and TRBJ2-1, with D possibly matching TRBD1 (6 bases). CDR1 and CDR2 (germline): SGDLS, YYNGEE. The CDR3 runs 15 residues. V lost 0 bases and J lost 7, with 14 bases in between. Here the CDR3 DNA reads TGTGCCAGCAGCGTAGATTTGGGGGCGAGGAATGAGCAGTTCTTC. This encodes CASSVDLGARNEQFF.

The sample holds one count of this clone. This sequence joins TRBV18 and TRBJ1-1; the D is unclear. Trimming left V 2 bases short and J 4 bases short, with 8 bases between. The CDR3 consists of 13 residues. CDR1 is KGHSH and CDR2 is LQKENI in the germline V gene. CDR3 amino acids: CASSPSLSTEAFF. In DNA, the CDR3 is TGTGCCAGCTCACCAAGTCTTTCCACTGAAGCTTTCTTT.

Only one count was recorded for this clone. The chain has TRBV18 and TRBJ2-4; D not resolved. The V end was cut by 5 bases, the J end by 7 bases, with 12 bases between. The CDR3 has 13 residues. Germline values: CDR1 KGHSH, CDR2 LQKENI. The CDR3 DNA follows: TGTGCCAGCTCAGGAGACTGGATTAACATTCAGTACTTC. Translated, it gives CASSGDWINIQYF.

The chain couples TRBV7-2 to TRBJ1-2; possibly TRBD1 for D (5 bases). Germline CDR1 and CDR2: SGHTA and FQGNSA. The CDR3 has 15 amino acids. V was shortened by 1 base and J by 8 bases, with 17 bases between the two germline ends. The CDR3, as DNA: TGTGCCAGCAGCTTAGAAGTGGGGCTGGGTCGAGGCTACACCTTC. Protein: CASSLEVGLGRGYTF.

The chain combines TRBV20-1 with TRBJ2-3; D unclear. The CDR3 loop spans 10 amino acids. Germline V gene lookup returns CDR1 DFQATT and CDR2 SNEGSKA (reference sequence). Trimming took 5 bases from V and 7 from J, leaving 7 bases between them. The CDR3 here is CSAPPHTQYF. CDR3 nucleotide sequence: TGCAGTGCTCCTCCTCATACGCAGTATTTT.

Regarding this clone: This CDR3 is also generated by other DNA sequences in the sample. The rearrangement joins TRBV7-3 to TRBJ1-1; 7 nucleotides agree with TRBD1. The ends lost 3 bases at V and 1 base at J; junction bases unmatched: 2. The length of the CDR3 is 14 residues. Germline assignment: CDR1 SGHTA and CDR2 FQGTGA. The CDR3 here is CASSLTGRNTEAFF. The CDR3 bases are TGTGCCAGCAGCTTGACAGGGAGGAACACTGAAGCTTTCTTT. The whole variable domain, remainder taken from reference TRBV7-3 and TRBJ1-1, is GAGVSQTPSNKVTEKGKYVELRCDPISGHTALYWYRQSLGQGPEFLIYFQGTGAADDSGLPNDRFFAVRPEGSVSTLKIQRTERGDSAVYLCASSLTGRNTEAFFGQGTRLTVV.

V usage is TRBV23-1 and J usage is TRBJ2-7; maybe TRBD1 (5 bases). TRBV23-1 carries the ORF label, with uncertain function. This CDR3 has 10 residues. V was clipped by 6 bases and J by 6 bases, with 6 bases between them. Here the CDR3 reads CASRGPEQYF. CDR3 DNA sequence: TGCGCCAGCAGGGGGCCCGAGCAGTACTTC.

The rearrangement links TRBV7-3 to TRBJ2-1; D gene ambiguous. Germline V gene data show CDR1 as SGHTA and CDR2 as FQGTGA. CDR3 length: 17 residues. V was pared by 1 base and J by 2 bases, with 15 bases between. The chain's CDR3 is CASSLSPPPTAYNEQFF. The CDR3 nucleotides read TGTGCCAGCAGCTTAAGCCCGCCACCGACGGCCTACAATGAGCAGTTCTTC.

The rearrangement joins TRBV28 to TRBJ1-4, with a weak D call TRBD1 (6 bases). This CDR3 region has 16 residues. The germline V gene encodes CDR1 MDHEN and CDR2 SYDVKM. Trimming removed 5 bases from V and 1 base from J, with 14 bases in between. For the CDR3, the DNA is TGTGCCAGCAGTAATATTATCAGGGGAACTAATGAAAAACTGTTTTTT. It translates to CASSNIIRGTNEKLFF. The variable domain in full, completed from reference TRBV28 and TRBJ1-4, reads DVKVTQSSRYLVKRTGEKVFLECVQDMDHENMFWYRQDPGLGLRLIYFSYDVKMKEKGDIPEGYSVSREKKERFSLILESASTNQTSMYLCASSNIIRGTNEKLFFGSGTQLSVL.

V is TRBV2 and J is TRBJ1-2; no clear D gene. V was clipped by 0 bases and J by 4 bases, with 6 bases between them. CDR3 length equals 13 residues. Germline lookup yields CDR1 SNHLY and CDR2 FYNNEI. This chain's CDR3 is CASSEAGSYGYTF. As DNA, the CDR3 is TGTGCCAGCAGTGAAGCCGGCTCCTATGGCTACACCTTC.

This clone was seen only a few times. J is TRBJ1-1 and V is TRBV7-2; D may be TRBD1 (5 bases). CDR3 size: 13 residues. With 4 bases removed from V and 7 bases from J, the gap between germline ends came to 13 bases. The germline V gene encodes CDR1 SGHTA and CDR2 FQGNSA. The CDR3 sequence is CASSYDMGREAFF. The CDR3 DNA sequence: TGTGCCAGCAGCTATGATATGGGACGTGAAGCTTTCTTT. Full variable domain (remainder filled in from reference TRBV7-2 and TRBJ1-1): GAGVSQSPSNKVTEKGKDVELRCDPISGHTALYWYRQSLGQGLEFLIYFQGNSAPDKSGLPSDRFSAERTGGSVSTLTIQRTQQEDSAVYLCASSYDMGREAFFGQGTRLTVV.

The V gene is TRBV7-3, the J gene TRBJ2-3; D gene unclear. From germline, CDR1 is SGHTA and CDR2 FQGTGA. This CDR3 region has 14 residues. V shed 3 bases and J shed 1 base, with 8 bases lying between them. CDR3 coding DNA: TGTGCCAGCAGCTTTGCCGTCCGCACAGATACGCAGTATTTT. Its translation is CASSFAVRTDTQYF.

CDR3 residues: CASSRLAGDTEAFF. The DNA for the CDR3 is TGTGCCAGCAGTCGCCTGGCGGGAGACACTGAAGCTTTCTTT. The chain uses TRBV6-5 and TRBJ1-1, with D unclear. CDR1 is MNHEY and CDR2 is SVGAGI in the germline V gene. Trimming stripped 5 bases from V and 3 bases from J, with 13 bases between. This CDR3 region has 14 residues.

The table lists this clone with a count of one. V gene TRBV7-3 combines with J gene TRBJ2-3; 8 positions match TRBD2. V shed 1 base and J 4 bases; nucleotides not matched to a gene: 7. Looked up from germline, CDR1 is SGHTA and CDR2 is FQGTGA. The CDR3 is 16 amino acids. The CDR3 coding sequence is TGTGCCAGCAGCTTAATTGTGGCGGGAGGATCAGATACGCAGTATTTT. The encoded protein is CASSLIVAGGSDTQYF.

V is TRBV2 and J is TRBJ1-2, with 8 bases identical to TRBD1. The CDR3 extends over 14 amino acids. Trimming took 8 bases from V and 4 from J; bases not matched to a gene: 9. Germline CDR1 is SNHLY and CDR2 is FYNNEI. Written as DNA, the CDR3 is TGTGCCAGCGTCAGACAGGGGATGGGCTATGGCTACACCTTC. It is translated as CASVRQGMGYGYTF.

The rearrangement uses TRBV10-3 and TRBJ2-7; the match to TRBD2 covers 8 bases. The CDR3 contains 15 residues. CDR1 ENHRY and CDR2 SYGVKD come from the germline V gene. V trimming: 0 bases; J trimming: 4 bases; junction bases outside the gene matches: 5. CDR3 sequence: CAISESGREAYEQYF. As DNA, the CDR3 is TGTGCCATCAGTGAGTCGGGGCGGGAGGCATACGAGCAGTACTTC.

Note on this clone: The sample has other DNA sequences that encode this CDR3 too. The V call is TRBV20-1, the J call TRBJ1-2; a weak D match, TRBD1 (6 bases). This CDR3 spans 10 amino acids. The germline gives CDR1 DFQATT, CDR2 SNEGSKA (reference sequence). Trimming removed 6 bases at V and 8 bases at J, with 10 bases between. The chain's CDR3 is CSARGGGYTF. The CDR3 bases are TGCAGTGCGAGGGGGGGAGGCTACACCTTC.

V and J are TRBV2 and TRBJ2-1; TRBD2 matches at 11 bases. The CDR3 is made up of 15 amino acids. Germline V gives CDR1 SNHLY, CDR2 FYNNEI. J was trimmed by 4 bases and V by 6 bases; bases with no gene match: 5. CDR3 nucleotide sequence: TGTGCCAGCAGAGAGGGGACTAGCGGATACAATGAGCAGTTCTTC. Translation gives CASREGTSGYNEQFF.